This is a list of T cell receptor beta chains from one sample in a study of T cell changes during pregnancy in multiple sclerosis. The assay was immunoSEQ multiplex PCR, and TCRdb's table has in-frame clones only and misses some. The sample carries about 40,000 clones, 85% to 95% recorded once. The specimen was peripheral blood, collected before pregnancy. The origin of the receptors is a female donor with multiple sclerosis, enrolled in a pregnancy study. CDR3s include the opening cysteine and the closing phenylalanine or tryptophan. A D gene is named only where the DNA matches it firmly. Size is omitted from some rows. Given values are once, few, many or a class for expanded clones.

CASSVVAGGNTDTQYF,TGTGCCAGCAGCGTAGTTGCGGGAGGGAACACAGATACGCAGTATTTT,TRBD2,NA,TRBV9,TRBJ2-3
CASSQVSPYNTGELFF,TGTGCCAGCAGCCAAGTCTCACCCTATAACACCGGGGAGCTGTTTTTT,NA,NA,TRBV14,TRBJ2-2
CASSTSGRGRFQTSTDTQYF,TGCGCCAGCAGCACAAGCGGGAGAGGGCGATTTCAAACTAGCACAGATACGCAGTATTTT,TRBD2,NA,TRBV5-1,TRBJ2-3
CASSDWDRGSNEQFF,TGTGCCAGCAGTGATTGGGACAGGGGTAGCAATGAGCAGTTCTTC,TRBD1,NA,TRBV2,TRBJ2-1
CASIGTGGSGEQYF,TGTGCCAGTATCGGGACAGGGGGGTCGGGCGAGCAGTACTTC,TRBD1,NA,TRBV19,TRBJ2-7
CASSLSPFTSWDYNEQFF,TGCGCCAGCAGCTTGAGTCCGTTTACTAGCTGGGACTACAATGAGCAGTTCTTC,NA,once,TRBV5-1,TRBJ2-1
CASSPLGRGGSYNEQFF,TGTGCCAGCAGTCCCTTGGGGCGGGGGGGCTCCTACAATGAGCAGTTCTTC,TRBD2,NA,TRBV5-4,TRBJ2-1
CASSIRDSLLSGNTIYF,TGTGCCAGTAGTATTAGAGACAGTCTTCTCTCTGGAAACACCATATATTTT,NA,NA,TRBV19,TRBJ1-3
CASSRTGNTGELFF,TGTGCCAGCAGCAGGACAGGAAACACCGGGGAGCTGTTTTTT,TRBD1,NA,TRBV6-4,TRBJ2-2
CASSHSGSPYEQYF,TGTGCCAGCAGCCACAGCGGGAGTCCGTACGAGCAGTACTTC,TRBD2,once,TRBV7-8,TRBJ2-7
CAISWEGYNNEQFF,TGTGCCATCAGTTGGGAGGGATACAACAATGAGCAGTTCTTC,TRBD2,NA,TRBV10-3,TRBJ2-1
CASSTGTRDQYF,TGTGCCAGCTCAACCGGAACACGGGATCAGTACTTC,NA,NA,TRBV6-5,TRBJ2-7
CATDDRLGLRAFF,TGTGCCACCGACGACAGATTGGGACTCCGAGCTTTCTTT,NA,medium-sized,TRBV6-1,TRBJ1-1
CASSPDRGQAYEQYF,TGTGCCAGCAGCCCGGACAGGGGCCAGGCCTACGAGCAGTACTTC,TRBD1,NA,TRBV5-4,TRBJ2-7
CASSERTEPYGYTF,TGCGCCAGCAGCGAAAGGACAGAACCCTATGGCTACACCTTC,NA,NA,TRBV5-1,TRBJ1-2
CASSYRRQGYEKLFF,TGTGCCAGCAGTTACCGCAGACAGGGCTATGAAAAACTGTTTTTT,TRBD1,NA,TRBV6-5,TRBJ1-4
CASSLGTNTGELFF,TGTGCCAGCAGCTTAGGGACTAACACCGGGGAGCTGTTTTTT,NA,NA,TRBV7-8,TRBJ2-2
CASSLPPEETQYF,TGCGCCAGCAGCTTACCTCCGGAGGAGACCCAGTACTTC,NA,NA,TRBV5-1,TRBJ2-5
CASSRTLAGGSGDEQFF,TGCGCCAGCAGCAGAACTCTAGCGGGAGGATCCGGGGATGAGCAGTTCTTC,TRBD2,NA,TRBV5-1,TRBJ2-1
CASSQGQGGLNTEAFF,TGTGCCAGCAGTCAGGGACAGGGGGGTTTGAACACTGAAGCTTTCTTT,TRBD1,NA,TRBV27,TRBJ1-1
CAWDSNYGYTF,TGTGCCTGGGACAGTAACTATGGCTACACCTTC,NA,NA,TRBV30,TRBJ1-2
CASSRDLRDRAEKLFF,TGTGCCAGCAGCCGAGACCTCCGGGACAGGGCGGAAAAACTGTTTTTT,TRBD1,NA,TRBV7-9,TRBJ1-4
CASSLRSTSGYEAFF,TGTGCCAGCAGCTTGCGGTCGACATCTGGGTATGAAGCTTTCTTT,NA,once,TRBV5-8,TRBJ1-1
CASSGTGDQPQHF,TGTGCCAGCAGTGGGACAGGGGATCAGCCCCAGCATTTT,TRBD1,once,TRBV2,TRBJ1-5
CASSPTAGKKLFF,TGTGCCAGCAGCCCCACGGCGGGGAAAAAACTGTTTTTT,NA,NA,TRBV7-9,TRBJ1-4
CAISDQAYEQYF,TGTGCCATCAGTGATCAGGCCTACGAGCAGTACTTC,NA,NA,TRBV10-3,TRBJ2-7
CASSLAGPGLASPYNEQFF,TGCGCCAGCAGCTTGGCCGGACCGGGACTAGCGTCGCCTTACAATGAGCAGTTCTTC,TRBD2,NA,TRBV5-1,TRBJ2-1
CASSLANTNTGELFF,TGTGCCAGCAGCTTAGCGAACACGAACACCGGGGAGCTGTTTTTT,NA,NA,TRBV7-7,TRBJ2-2
CASSEDRTNYGYTF,TGCGCCAGCAGTGAAGACAGGACTAACTATGGCTACACCTTC,NA,NA,TRBV10-1,TRBJ1-2
CASSARRGSYEQYF,TGTGCCAGTAGTGCTCGACGGGGATCCTACGAGCAGTACTTC,NA,NA,TRBV19,TRBJ2-7
CASSESTGREKLFF,TGCGCCAGCAGTGAATCGACAGGGCGTGAAAAACTGTTTTTT,TRBD1,NA,TRBV10-1,TRBJ1-4
CASHDLPGDSYEQYF,TGTGCCAGCCACGACCTCCCGGGGGACTCCTACGAGCAGTACTTC,NA,NA,TRBV28,TRBJ2-7
CASSSSQYEQYF,TGTGCCAGCAGCTCAAGCCAATACGAGCAGTACTTC,NA,NA,TRBV7-2,TRBJ2-7
CASSLAGGPGANVLTF,TGTGCCAGCAGCTTAGCGGGGGGGCCCGGGGCCAACGTCCTGACTTTC,NA,NA,TRBV7-8,TRBJ2-6
CASSLGGPGQGWAYGYTF,TGTGCCAGCAGCTTAGGCGGCCCGGGACAGGGTTGGGCCTATGGCTACACCTTC,TRBD1,NA,TRBV7-8,TRBJ1-2
CASSWDRGPGQTAEAFF,TGTGCCAGCAGCTGGGACAGGGGGCCTGGACAGACTGCTGAAGCTTTCTTT,TRBD1,NA,TRBV5-4,TRBJ1-1
CASSYDFSGRAYEQYF,TGTGCCAGCAGTTACGACTTTAGCGGGAGGGCGTACGAGCAGTACTTC,TRBD2,NA,TRBV6-5,TRBJ2-7
CASSYDRGLYEQYF,TGTGCCAGCAGTTACGACAGGGGTCTCTACGAGCAGTACTTC,TRBD1,NA,TRBV6-5,TRBJ2-7
CSVEQRLNTEAFF,TGCAGCGTTGAACAGCGGTTGAACACTGAAGCTTTCTTT,NA,NA,TRBV29-1,TRBJ1-1
CASSVQTGTGNTIYF,TGTGCCAGTAGTGTCCAGACAGGGACTGGAAACACCATATATTTT,TRBD1,NA,TRBV19,TRBJ1-3
CATTGWQGTDGYTF,TGTGCCACCACCGGGTGGCAGGGGACGGACGGCTACACCTTC,NA,once,TRBV7-9,TRBJ1-2
CASSSTGVNTEAFF,TGTGCCAGCAGCTCGACAGGGGTCAACACTGAAGCTTTCTTT,TRBD1,NA,TRBV7-2,TRBJ1-1
CSVTSYTGELFF,TGCAGCGTCACTAGTTACACCGGGGAGCTGTTTTTT,NA,NA,TRBV29-1,TRBJ2-2